This is a list of T cell receptor beta chains from one sample in a study of Ad26.COV2.S vaccination and SARS-CoV-2 variants. Sequencing used immunoSEQ multiplex PCR; TCRdb keeps in-frame clones, though not all of them. The table shows some 450,000 clones, with about 90% occurring only once. The source was peripheral blood, collected in a trial of Ad26.COV2.S vaccine versus placebo. The receptors were gathered from a person aged 18 to 59 who received the Ad26.COV2.S COVID-19 vaccine or a placebo. The CDR3 runs from the conserved cysteine through the conserved F or W. A D gene is named only where the DNA matches it firmly. Size is stated for part of the rows, as once, few or many counts, or as a class when the clone is expanded.

TRBJ2-3 | TRBV6-1 | - | - | TGTGCCAGCAGTGAAGCCCAGCCCTGGGTAGGGGATACGCAGTATTTT | CASSEAQPWVGDTQYF
TRBJ1-5 | TRBV19 | - | TRBD1 | TGTGCCAGTAGTTCCAACAGGGGGAATCAGCCCCAGCATTTT | CASSSNRGNQPQHF
TRBJ2-3 | TRBV7-3 | - | - | TGTGCCAGCAGCTTAGGGCAGGCGCCAGATACGCAGTATTTT | CASSLGQAPDTQYF
TRBJ2-1 | TRBV7-3 | - | - | TGTGCCAGCAGCTCGCAAAGGTCCAATGAGCAGTTCTTC | CASSSQRSNEQFF
TRBJ1-1 | TRBV6-2/TRBV6-3 | - | TRBD1 | TGTGCCAGCAGTCACAGGGGGGGCGCGGGCACTGAAGCTTTCTTT | CASSHRGGAGTEAFF
TRBJ1-1 | TRBV6-1 | - | TRBD1 | TGTGCCAGCAGTGAGACAGGGGAGAACACTGAAGCTTTCTTT | CASSETGENTEAFF
TRBJ2-1 | TRBV6-2/TRBV6-3 | - | - | TGTGCCAGCAGTTATACCGGGGGCTATGAGCAGTTCTTC | CASSYTGGYEQFF
TRBJ2-7 | TRBV9 | - | TRBD1 | TGTGCCAGCAGCGTAGTTGGACAGGGGGCTCTTCAGTACTTC | CASSVVGQGALQYF
TRBJ2-5 | TRBV10-1 | - | TRBD1 | TGCGCCAGCTCGACAGGGGAAGAGACCCAGTACTTC | CASSTGEETQYF
TRBJ2-5 | TRBV19 | - | - | TGTGCCAGTAGTATCACAGGATACTTGGGGGAGACCCAGTACTTC | CASSITGYLGETQYF
TRBJ2-7 | TRBV4-2 | - | - | TGTGCCAGCAGCCAAGTGGTACAGGGAAACTACGAGCAGTACTTC | CASSQVVQGNYEQYF
TRBJ2-1 | TRBV10-3 | - | TRBD2 | TGTGCCATCAGTGACCCGGGGGGACTAGCGTACTACAATGAGCAGTTCTTC | CAISDPGGLAYYNEQFF
TRBJ2-5 | TRBV10-2 | - | - | TGCGCCAGCAGTGGGCTGGGAGAGGGCCAAGGGGGAGGCCGGGAGACCCAGTACTTC | CASSGLGEGQGGGRETQYF
TRBJ2-1 | TRBV28 | - | TRBD2 | TGTGCCAGCAGTTATCGGACTAGCGGGAGTCCCCTCTACAATGAGCAGTTCTTC | CASSYRTSGSPLYNEQFF
TRBJ2-7 | TRBV10-3 | - | - | TGTGCCATCAGTGAGAGGGAAGAGCAGTACTTC | CAISEREEQYF
TRBJ2-5 | TRBV28 | - | TRBD1 | TGTGCCAGCAGTCCCCGGGACAGAGGGGAGACCCAGTACTTC | CASSPRDRGETQYF
TRBJ2-7 | TRBV5-1 | - | - | TGCGCCAGCAGCTGGGGCAGCCTCGGGGTCAACGAGCAGTACTTC | CASSWGSLGVNEQYF
TRBJ2-7 | TRBV15 | once | TRBD1 | TGTGCCACCAGCAGAGAGGGACAGCCGAACTACGAGCAGTACTTC | CATSREGQPNYEQYF
TRBJ2-4 | TRBV28 | - | - | TGTGCCAGCAGTTTAGGCAGTAGTCTAGCCAAAAACATTCAGTACTTC | CASSLGSSLAKNIQYF
TRBJ1-2 | TRBV14 | - | TRBD1 | TGTGCCAGCAGTCCGGGACAGGGGGCTCCCGGCTACACCTTC | CASSPGQGAPGYTF
TRBJ2-7 | TRBV28 | - | TRBD1 | TGTGCCAGCAGACTAATCGCCGAGACGACAGGGGAGCAGTACTTC | CASRLIAETTGEQYF
TRBJ1-5 | TRBV5-4 | - | - | TGTGCCAGCAGCTTGGACGGGGGTGGCAATCAGCCCCAGCATTTT | CASSLDGGGNQPQHF
TRBJ2-3 | TRBV11-3 | - | - | TGTGCCAGCAGCTCGACCGGAACAGATACGCAGTATTTT | CASSSTGTDTQYF
TRBJ2-7 | TRBV5-6 | - | TRBD1 | TGTGCCAGCAGCTTGGCGGACAGGGAGTACAACGAGCAGTACTTC | CASSLADREYNEQYF
TRBJ2-1 | TRBV3-1/TRBV3-2 | - | - | TGTGCCAGCAGCCCCGACAGCCTGCTCTACAATGAGCAGTTCTTC | CASSPDSLLYNEQFF
TRBJ2-1 | TRBV15 | - | - | TGTGCCACCAGCACCAGCGTTCCCGAGAACAATGAGCAGTTCTTC | CATSTSVPENNEQFF
TRBJ2-1 | TRBV2 | - | - | TGTGCCAGCAGTGAGCTAGCGTCCTCCTACAATGAGCAGTTCTTC | CASSELASSYNEQFF
TRBJ2-3 | TRBV7-3 | - | TRBD2 | TGTGCCAGCACCCCTTCGGGAGGAGGGATAGATACGCAGTATTTT | CASTPSGGGIDTQYF
TRBJ1-5 | TRBV24-1 | - | - | TGTGCCACCAGTGATTTGGGGACAAACCAGCCCCAGCATTTT | CATSDLGTNQPQHF
TRBJ2-3 | TRBV20-1 | once | TRBD2 | TGCAGTGCTAGTTTGGCTAGCGGGACGGGGCAGTATTTT | CSASLASGTGQYF
TRBJ2-3 | TRBV4-1 | - | - | TGCGCCAGCAGCCAAGCGGGCACAGATACGCAGTATTTT | CASSQAGTDTQYF
TRBJ2-7 | TRBV29-1 | once | - | TGCAGCGTTGAAGACGGTGACGACTCCTACGAGCAGTACTTC | CSVEDGDDSYEQYF
TRBJ2-6 | TRBV14 | - | - | TGTGCCAGCAGCCAAGATCTGGCCAGAACTGGGGCCAACGTCCTGACTTTC | CASSQDLARTGANVLTF
TRBJ1-5 | TRBV19 | - | - | TGTGCCAGTAACGGGGAGCATCAGCCCCAGCATTTT | CASNGEHQPQHF
TRBJ1-1 | TRBV6-5 | - | - | TGTGCCAGCAGTAGGGGCATGGACAGGAACACTGAAGCTTTCTTT | CASSRGMDRNTEAFF
TRBJ2-3 | TRBV3-1/TRBV3-2 | - | - | TGTGCCAGCAGCCGACTTACTGGCCGGGCCACAGATACGCAGTATTTT | CASSRLTGRATDTQYF
TRBJ1-5 | TRBV19 | - | - | TGTGCCAGTACCCCCTCGGGCAGGGGAAGTCAGCCCCAGCATTTT | CASTPSGRGSQPQHF
TRBJ2-7 | TRBV18 | - | TRBD2 | TGTGCCAGCTCACCCTCGAGGGGGAACAGCGGGAGTGAAGAGCAGTACTTC | CASSPSRGNSGSEEQYF
TRBJ2-7 | TRBV29-1 | - | - | TGCAGCGTTGGCGGTCACTCCTACGAGCAGTACTTC | CSVGGHSYEQYF
TRBJ1-1 | TRBV15 | - | - | TGTGCCACCAGCAGTCGGGGTCTGGTTTTCTTT | CATSSRGLVFF
TRBJ2-7 | TRBV13 | - | TRBD1 | TGTGCCAGCAGCCCCCGGGGACAGGGGATCAACGAGCAGTACTTC | CASSPRGQGINEQYF
TRBJ2-3 | TRBV5-1 | - | - | TGCGCCAGCAGCTTGGGATCGGGGTGGGATAGCACAGATACGCAGTATTTT | CASSLGSGWDSTDTQYF
TRBJ1-1 | TRBV2 | - | TRBD1 | TGTGCCAGCAGCCCCGGGACAGGGTTTACTGAAGCTTTCTTT | CASSPGTGFTEAFF
TRBJ2-7 | TRBV11-2 | - | - | TGTGCCAGCAGCCAGGGAAGCTACGAGCAGTACTTC | CASSQGSYEQYF
TRBJ2-5 | TRBV5-4 | - | - | TGTGCCAGCAGCTTGGTGGGTCAGGAGACCCAGTACTTC | CASSLVGQETQYF
TRBJ2-5 | TRBV5-4 | - | TRBD2 | TGTGCCAGCAGCCCGGGACTAGCGGGAGTTCGGACAGAGACCCAGTACTTC | CASSPGLAGVRTETQYF
TRBJ2-1 | TRBV10-3 | - | - | TGTGCCATCAGTGAGTCGGCGGAATCCTACAATGAGCAGTTCTTC | CAISESAESYNEQFF
TRBJ2-7 | TRBV4-2 | - | - | TGTGCCAGCAGCCAAGATTGGGGGAGTTGCGAGCAGTACTTC | CASSQDWGSCEQYF
TRBJ2-3 | TRBV19 | - | - | TGTGCCTCTGGGGCTGCCTCACGGGATACGCAGTATTTT | CASGAASRDTQYF
TRBJ2-3 | TRBV4-3 | - | TRBD2 | TGCACCAGCAGCCAAGATTACCCCAGCGGGAGTATAGGAGATACGCAGTATTTT | CTSSQDYPSGSIGDTQYF
TRBJ2-2 | TRBV19 | - | - | TGTGCCAGTAGTATAGAGGGGGCCGGGTCGGACACCGGGGAGCTGTTTTTT | CASSIEGAGSDTGELFF
TRBJ1-4 | TRBV15 | - | - | TGTGCCACCAGCACGGGGACGGAAAATGAAAAACTGTTTTTT | CATSTGTENEKLFF
TRBJ1-3 | TRBV18 | - | - | TGTGCCAGCTCACCGGGCCAGGGTGCATTTTCGAGAAACACCATATATTTT | CASSPGQGAFSRNTIYF
TRBJ2-1 | TRBV3-1/TRBV3-2 | - | - | TGTGCCAGCAGCCAAGAAGGTCCAGGTCCGGGAACGTCCTACAATGAGCAGTTCTTC | CASSQEGPGPGTSYNEQFF
TRBJ2-7 | TRBV28 | - | - | TGTGCCAGCAGCGTCGCCAGTCTGGAGCAGTACTTC | CASSVASLEQYF
TRBJ1-1 | TRBV6-5 | - | - | TGTGCCAGCAGCCTGACCTCAACCGGGACTGAAGCTTTCTTT | CASSLTSTGTEAFF
TRBJ1-1 | TRBV23-1 | - | - | TGCGCCAGCAGTCAATCGGGGGGGGAGTGGAACACTGAAGCTTTCTTT | CASSQSGGEWNTEAFF
TRBJ2-5 | TRBV28 | - | TRBD2 | TGTGCCAGCAGTTTAAGAACTAGCGGGGGGCAAGAGACCCAGTACTTC | CASSLRTSGGQETQYF
TRBJ2-1 | TRBV19 | - | TRBD1 | TGTGCCAGTAGCAGTGACAGGGGCTCCTACAATGAGCAGTTCTTC | CASSSDRGSYNEQFF
TRBJ1-2 | TRBV7-9 | - | - | TGTGCCAGCAGCTTAGTTACTTATGATGGCTACACCTTC | CASSLVTYDGYTF